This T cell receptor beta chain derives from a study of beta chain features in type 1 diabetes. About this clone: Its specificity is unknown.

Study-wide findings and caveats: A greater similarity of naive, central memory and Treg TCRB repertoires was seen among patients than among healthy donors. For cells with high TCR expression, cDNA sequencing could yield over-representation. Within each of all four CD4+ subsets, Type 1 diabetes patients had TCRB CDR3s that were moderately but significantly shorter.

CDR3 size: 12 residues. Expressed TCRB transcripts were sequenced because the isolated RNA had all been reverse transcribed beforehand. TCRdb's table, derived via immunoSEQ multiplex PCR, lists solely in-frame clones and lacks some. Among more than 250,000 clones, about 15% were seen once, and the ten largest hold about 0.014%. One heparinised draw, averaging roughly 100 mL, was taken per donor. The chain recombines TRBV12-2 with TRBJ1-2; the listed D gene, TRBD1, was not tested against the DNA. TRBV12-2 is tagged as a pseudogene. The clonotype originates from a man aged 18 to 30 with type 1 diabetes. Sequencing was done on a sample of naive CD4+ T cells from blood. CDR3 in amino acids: CASRGQNYGYTF. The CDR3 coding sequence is TGTGCAAGTCGGGGACAGAACTATGGCTACACCTTC.